The source of this T cell receptor (beta chain) is a study of early T cells in non-severe SARS-CoV-2 infection. Study-level information: Sequencing used unsorted whole-blood bulk RNA, so chains lack pairing.

Attached unique molecular identifiers marked individual cDNA molecules. TCRdb reprocessed the 5' RACE reads via MiXCR and lists one record per CDR3 protein. The table lists around 40,000 distinct CDR3 sequences, approximately 10% of them singletons. From germline, CDR1 is GTSNPN and CDR2 SVGIG (reference sequence). Trimming cost V 3 bases and J 10 bases; bases outside gene matches: 8. The CDR3 sequence is 14 residues long. The chain combines TRBV30 with TRBJ2-1; 11 nucleotides align to TRBD2. What was sequenced was whole blood. The source of this sequence is an adult who was a healthcare worker with PCR-confirmed SARS-CoV-2 infection or an uninfected control (not recorded which). The CDR3: CAWRTSGSRWEQFF. The CDR3 region has the DNA TGTGCCTGGAGAACTAGCGGGAGTAGATGGGAGCAGTTCTTC. Looking up the rest from reference TRBV30 and TRBJ2-1 gives the full variable domain: SQTIHQWPATLVQPVGSPLSLECTVEGTSNPNLYWYRQAAGRGLQLLFYSVGIGQISSEVPQNLSASRPQDRQFILSSKKLLLSDSGFYLCAWRTSGSRWEQFFGPGTRLTVL.